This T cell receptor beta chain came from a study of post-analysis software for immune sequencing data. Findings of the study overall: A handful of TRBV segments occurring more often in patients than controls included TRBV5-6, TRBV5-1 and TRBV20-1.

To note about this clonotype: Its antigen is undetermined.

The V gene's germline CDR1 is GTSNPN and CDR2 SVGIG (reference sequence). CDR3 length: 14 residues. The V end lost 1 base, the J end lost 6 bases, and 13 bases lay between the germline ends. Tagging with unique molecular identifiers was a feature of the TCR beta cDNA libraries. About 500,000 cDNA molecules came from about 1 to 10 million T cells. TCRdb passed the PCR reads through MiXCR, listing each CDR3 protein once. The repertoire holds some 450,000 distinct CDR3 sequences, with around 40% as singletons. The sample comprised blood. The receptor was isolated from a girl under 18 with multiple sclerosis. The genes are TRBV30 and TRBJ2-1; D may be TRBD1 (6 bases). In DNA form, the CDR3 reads TGTGCCTGGAGTGGTCAAACAGGGACCAATGAGCAGTTCTTC. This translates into CAWSGQTGTNEQFF.